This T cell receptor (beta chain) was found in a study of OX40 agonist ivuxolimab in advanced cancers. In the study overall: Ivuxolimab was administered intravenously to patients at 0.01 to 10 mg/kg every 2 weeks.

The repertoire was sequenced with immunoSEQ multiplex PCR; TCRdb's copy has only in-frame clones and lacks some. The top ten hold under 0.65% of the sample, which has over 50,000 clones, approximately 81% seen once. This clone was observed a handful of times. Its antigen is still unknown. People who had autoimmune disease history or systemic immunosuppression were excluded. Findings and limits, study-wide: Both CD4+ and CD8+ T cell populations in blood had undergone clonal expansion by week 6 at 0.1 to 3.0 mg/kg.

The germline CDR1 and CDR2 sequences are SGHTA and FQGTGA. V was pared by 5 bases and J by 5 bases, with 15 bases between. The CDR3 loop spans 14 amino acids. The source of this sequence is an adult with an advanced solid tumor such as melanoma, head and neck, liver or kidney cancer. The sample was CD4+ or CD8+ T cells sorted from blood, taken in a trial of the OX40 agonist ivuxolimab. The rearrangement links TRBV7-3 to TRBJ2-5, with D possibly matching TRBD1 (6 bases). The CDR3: CASSQDRLGETQYF. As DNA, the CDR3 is TGTGCCAGCAGCCAAGACAGGCTCGGCGAGACCCAGTACTTC. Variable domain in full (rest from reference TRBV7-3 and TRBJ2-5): GAGVSQTPSNKVTEKGKYVELRCDPISGHTALYWYRQSLGQGPEFLIYFQGTGAADDSGLPNDRFFAVRPEGSVSTLKIQRTERGDSAVYLCASSQDRLGETQYFGPGTRLLVL.